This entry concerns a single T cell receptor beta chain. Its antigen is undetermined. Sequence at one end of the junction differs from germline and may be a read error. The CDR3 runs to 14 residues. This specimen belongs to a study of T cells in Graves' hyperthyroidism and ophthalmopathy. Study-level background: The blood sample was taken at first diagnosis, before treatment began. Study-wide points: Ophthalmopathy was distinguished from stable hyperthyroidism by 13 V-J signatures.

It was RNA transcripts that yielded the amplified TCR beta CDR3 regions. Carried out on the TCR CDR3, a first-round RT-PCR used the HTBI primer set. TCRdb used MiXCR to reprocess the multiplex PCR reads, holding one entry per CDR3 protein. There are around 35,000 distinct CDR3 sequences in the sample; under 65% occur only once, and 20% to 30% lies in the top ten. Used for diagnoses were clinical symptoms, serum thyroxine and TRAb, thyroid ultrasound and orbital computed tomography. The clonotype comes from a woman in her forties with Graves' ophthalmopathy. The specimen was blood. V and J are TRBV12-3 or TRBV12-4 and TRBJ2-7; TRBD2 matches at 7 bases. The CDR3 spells CASSLSGGTGELYF. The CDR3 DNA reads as TGTGCCAGCAGTTTATCGGGGGGTACCGGGGAGCTGTACTTC.